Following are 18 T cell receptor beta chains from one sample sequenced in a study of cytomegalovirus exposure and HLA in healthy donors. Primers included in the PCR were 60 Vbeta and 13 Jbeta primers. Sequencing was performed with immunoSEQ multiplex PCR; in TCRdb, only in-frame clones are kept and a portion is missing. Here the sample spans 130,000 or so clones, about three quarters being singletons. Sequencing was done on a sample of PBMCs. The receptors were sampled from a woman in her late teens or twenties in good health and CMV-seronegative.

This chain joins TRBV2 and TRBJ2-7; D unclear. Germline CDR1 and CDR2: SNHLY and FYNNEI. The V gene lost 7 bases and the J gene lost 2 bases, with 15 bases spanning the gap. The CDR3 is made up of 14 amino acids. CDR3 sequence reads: CASKREVSTYEQYF. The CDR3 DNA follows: TGTGCCAGCAAGCGAGAGGTTTCCACCTACGAGCAGTACTTC.

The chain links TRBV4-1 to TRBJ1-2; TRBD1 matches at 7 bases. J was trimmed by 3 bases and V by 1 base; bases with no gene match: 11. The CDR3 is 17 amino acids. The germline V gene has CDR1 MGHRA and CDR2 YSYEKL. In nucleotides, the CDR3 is TGCGCCAGCAGCCAAGTTAGCACAGGGGAAGGGGACTATGGCTACACCTTC. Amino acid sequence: CASSQVSTGEGDYGYTF.

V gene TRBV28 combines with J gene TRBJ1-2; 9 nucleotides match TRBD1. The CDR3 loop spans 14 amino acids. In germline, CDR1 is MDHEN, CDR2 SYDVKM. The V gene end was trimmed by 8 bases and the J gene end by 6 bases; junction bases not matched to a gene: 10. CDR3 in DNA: TGTGCCAGCGGCCCCCCGGACAGGGGTCATGGCTACACCTTC. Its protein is CASGPPDRGHGYTF.

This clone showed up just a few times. In nucleotides, the CDR3 is TGTGCCAGCAGTGAAGCGCTGGGGGGTGGAAACACCATATATTTT. This gives the protein CASSEALGGGNTIYF. The V call is TRBV6-1, the J call TRBJ1-3; perhaps TRBD1 as D (5 bases). The length of the CDR3 is 15 residues. Trimming left V 0 bases short and J 3 bases short, with 9 bases between. The germline CDR1 and CDR2 sequences are MNHNS and SASEGT.

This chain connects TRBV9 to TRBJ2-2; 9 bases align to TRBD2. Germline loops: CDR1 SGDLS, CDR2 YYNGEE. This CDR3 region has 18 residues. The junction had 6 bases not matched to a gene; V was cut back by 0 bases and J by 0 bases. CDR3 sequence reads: CASSVAAGGTANTGELFF. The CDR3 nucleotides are TGTGCCAGCAGCGTAGCAGCGGGAGGTACCGCGAACACCGGGGAGCTGTTTTTT.

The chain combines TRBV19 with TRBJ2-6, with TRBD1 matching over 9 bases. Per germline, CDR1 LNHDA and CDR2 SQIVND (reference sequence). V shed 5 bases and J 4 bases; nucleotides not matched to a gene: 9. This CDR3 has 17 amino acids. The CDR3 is CASSVRTGASGANVLTF. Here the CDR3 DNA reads TGTGCCAGTAGTGTTCGGACAGGGGCGAGCGGGGCCAACGTCCTGACTTTC.

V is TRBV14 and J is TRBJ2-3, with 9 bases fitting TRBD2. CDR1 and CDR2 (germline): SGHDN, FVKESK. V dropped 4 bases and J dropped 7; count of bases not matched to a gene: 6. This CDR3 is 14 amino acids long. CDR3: CASSRAGGQYTQYF. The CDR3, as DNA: TGTGCCAGCAGCCGGGCGGGAGGGCAATATACGCAGTATTTT.

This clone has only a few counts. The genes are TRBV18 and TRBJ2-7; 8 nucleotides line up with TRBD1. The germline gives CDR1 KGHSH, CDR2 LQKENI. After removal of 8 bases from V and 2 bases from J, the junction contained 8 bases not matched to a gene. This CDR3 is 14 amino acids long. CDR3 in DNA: TGTGCCAGCCGAGGGACAGGTGACCCCTACGAGCAGTACTTC. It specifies CASRGTGDPYEQYF.

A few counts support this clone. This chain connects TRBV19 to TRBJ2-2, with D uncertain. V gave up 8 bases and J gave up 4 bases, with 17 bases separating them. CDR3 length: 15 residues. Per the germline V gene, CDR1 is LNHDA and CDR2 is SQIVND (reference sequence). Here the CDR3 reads CASSDSTPSTGELFF. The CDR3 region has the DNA TGTGCCAGTTCCGACTCCACCCCCAGCACCGGGGAGCTGTTTTTT.

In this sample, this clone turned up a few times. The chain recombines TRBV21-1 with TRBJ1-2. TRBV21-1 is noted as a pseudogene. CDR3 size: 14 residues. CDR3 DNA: TGTGCCAGCAGCAAGTCCGGCGGGGGCCATGGCTACACCTTC. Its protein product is CASSKSGGGHGYTF.

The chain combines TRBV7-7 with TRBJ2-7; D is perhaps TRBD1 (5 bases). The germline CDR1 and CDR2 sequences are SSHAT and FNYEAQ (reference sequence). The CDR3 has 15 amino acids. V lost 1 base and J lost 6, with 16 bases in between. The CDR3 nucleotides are TGTGCCAGCAGCTTAGGTCCAGGGTATGACCGCGAGCAGTACTTC. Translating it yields CASSLGPGYDREQYF. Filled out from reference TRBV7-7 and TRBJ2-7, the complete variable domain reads GAGVSQSPRYKVTKRGQDVTLRCDPISSHATLYWYQQALGQGPEFLTYFNYEAQPDKSGLPSDRFSAERPEGSISTLTIQRTEQRDSAMYRCASSLGPGYDREQYFGPGTRLTVT.

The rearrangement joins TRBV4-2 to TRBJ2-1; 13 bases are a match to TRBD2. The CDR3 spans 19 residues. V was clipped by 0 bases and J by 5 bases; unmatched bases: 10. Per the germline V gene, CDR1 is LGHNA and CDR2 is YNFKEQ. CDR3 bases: TGTGCCAGCAGCCAAGAGGGGGGACTAGCGGGACTTCTGCACAATGAGCAGTTCTTC. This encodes CASSQEGGLAGLLHNEQFF.

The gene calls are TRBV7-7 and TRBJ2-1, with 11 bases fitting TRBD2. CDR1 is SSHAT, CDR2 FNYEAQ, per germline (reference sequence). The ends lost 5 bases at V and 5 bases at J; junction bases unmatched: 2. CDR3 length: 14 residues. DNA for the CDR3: TGTGCCAGCAGCCCGACTAGCGGGGACAATGAGCAGTTCTTC. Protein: CASSPTSGDNEQFF.

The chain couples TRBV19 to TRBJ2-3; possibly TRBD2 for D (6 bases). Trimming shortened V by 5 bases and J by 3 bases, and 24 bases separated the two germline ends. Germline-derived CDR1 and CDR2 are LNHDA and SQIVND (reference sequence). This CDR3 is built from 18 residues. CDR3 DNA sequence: TGTGCCAGTAGTGCGGGGACCGCACCAACCATCCCTACAGATACGCAGTATTTT. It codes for CASSAGTAPTIPTDTQYF.

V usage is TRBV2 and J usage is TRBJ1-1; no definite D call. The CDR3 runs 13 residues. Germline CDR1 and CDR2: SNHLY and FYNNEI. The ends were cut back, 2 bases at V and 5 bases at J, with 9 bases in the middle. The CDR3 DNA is TGTGCCAGCAGTGAATGGAGGGATACTGAAGCTTTCTTT. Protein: CASSEWRDTEAFF. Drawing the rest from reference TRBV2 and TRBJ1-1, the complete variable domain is EPEVTQTPSHQVTQMGQEVILRCVPISNHLYFYWYRQILGQKVEFLVSFYNNEISEKSEIFDDQFSVERPDGSNFTLKIRSTKLEDSAMYFCASSEWRDTEAFFGQGTRLTVV.

In DNA, the CDR3 is TGTGCCAGCAGCTTGACAACTAGCGGGTCCTCGAGGGAGACCCAGTACTTC. Amino acid sequence: CASSLTTSGSSRETQYF. The V call is TRBV5-6, the J call TRBJ2-5, with 9 bases matching TRBD2. Germline V gives CDR1 SGHDT, CDR2 YYEEEE. This CDR3 contains 17 residues. The ends lost 1 base at V and 5 bases at J; junction bases unmatched: 12. Full variable domain (rest looked up from reference TRBV5-6 and TRBJ2-5): DAGVTQSPTHLIKTRGQQVTLRCSPKSGHDTVSWYQQALGQGPQFIFQYYEEEERQRGNFPDRFSGHQFPNYSSELNVNALLLGDSALYLCASSLTTSGSSRETQYFGPGTRLLVL.

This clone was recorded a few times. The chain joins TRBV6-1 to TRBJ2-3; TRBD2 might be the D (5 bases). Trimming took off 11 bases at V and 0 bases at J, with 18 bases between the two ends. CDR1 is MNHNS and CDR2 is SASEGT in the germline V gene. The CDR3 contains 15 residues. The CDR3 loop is CAGSRTATSTDTQYF. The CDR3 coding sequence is TGTGCCGGTTCTCGGACTGCAACTAGCACAGATACGCAGTATTTT.

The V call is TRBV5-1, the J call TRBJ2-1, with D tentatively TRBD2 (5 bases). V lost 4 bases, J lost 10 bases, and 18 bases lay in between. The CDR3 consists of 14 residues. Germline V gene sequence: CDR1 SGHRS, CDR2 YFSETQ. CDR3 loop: CASSPPLGEYEQFF. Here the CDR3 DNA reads TGCGCCAGCAGCCCCCCTCTGGGAGAGTACGAGCAGTTCTTC.